These T cell receptor beta chains were read from a single sample in a study of response to subunit inactivated influenza vaccine. TCRdb re-analysed the RT-PCR reads in MiXCR, keeping a single row per CDR3 protein. In the table there are a few hundred thousand distinct CDR3 sequences, approximately 21% of which are singletons. This specimen consisted of PBMCs from blood, obtained less than 22 months after vaccination. These receptors were taken from a man in his fifties or sixties who received an inactivated influenza vaccine. Each CDR3 is given with its conserved first and last residue. A D gene is named only where the DNA matches it firmly. Expanded clones are given a class, and other clones once, few, many or no size at all.

-	TRBV30	TRBJ1-1	few	TGTGCCTGGAGTACCGGGACGGGGAACACTGAAGCTTTCTTT	CAWSTGTGNTEAFF
TRBD1	TRBV18	TRBJ2-7	-	TGTGCCAGCCGTGGGGCAGGGGGCAGCTACGAGCAGTACTTC	CASRGAGGSYEQYF
-	TRBV29-1	TRBJ1-1	few	TGCAGCGTTGAAGAAGCAGGGATGAACACTGAAGCTTTCTTT	CSVEEAGMNTEAFF
-	TRBV7-9	TRBJ1-6	-	TGTGCCAGCAGCTTGGCCTATAATTCACCCCTCCACTTT	CASSLAYNSPLHF
TRBD1	TRBV5-4	TRBJ2-7	-	TGTGCCAGCAGCGTAGGACAGGGTAAGGGCGAGCAGTACTTC	CASSVGQGKGEQYF
TRBD1	TRBV29-1	TRBJ1-2	-	TGCAGCGTTGCAGGGGGCAATTGGAACTATGGCTACACCTTC	CSVAGGNWNYGYTF
TRBD1	TRBV12-3/TRBV12-4	TRBJ1-5	-	TGTGCCAGCAGCCCGGGACAGGGGATAAGCAATCAGCCCCAGCATTTT	CASSPGQGISNQPQHF
TRBD1	TRBV7-9	TRBJ2-4	-	TGTGCCAGCAGCTTCGGACAGGGGGCCAAAAACATTCAGTACTTC	CASSFGQGAKNIQYF
-	TRBV12-3/TRBV12-4	TRBJ2-1	-	TGTGCCAGCAACCCGCGGACTAGGGGGAATGAGCAGTTCTTC	CASNPRTRGNEQFF
-	TRBV11-2	TRBJ1-6	many	TGTGCCAGCAGCTTTACGACGGGGCACAATTCACCCCTCCACTTT	CASSFTTGHNSPLHF
-	TRBV4-1	TRBJ1-5	-	TGCGCCAGCAGCCAACTCGGGACCAGGGGCAATAGCAATCAGCCCCAGCATTTT	CASSQLGTRGNSNQPQHF
TRBD2	TRBV6-7	TRBJ2-1	-	TGTGCCAGCAGTTACTCTCTCCCGACTAGCGGGAGCAACAATGAGCAGTTCTTC	CASSYSLPTSGSNNEQFF
-	TRBV20-1	TRBJ1-5	many	TGCAGTGCTAGAGACGCGGGTCAGCCCCAGCATTTT	CSARDAGQPQHF
-	TRBV10-3	TRBJ2-7	few	TGTGCCATCAGCGCAGGGGGGGTCGAGCAGTACTTC	CAISAGGVEQYF
TRBD1	TRBV15	TRBJ2-7	-	TGTGCCACCAGCCGCGGACAGGGCCGGTCCTACGAGCAGTACTTC	CATSRGQGRSYEQYF
-	TRBV5-5	TRBJ2-3	few	TGTGCCAGCAGCTTGCTTCCCCGGGGGACAGATACGCAGTATTTT	CASSLLPRGTDTQYF
-	TRBV12-3/TRBV12-4	TRBJ1-5	many	TGTGCCAGCAGCCAAGGACAGATGGGTAGCAATCAGCCCCAGCATTTT	CASSQGQMGSNQPQHF
TRBD1	TRBV12-3/TRBV12-4	TRBJ2-4	-	TGTGCCAGCAGCCTGGACAGGGGCCGGAATCTAGCCAAAAACATTCAGTACTTC	CASSLDRGRNLAKNIQYF
TRBD2	TRBV3-1	TRBJ2-1	-	TGTGCCAGCAGCCCGGCCGGGACTAGCGGTAAGATAGGGGAGCAGTTCTTC	CASSPAGTSGKIGEQFF
TRBD2	TRBV20-1	TRBJ2-1	-	TGCAGTGCTAGAGATCTACCGGGACTAGCGGGCGCAAAAACCTACAATGAGCAGTTCTTC	CSARDLPGLAGAKTYNEQFF
-	TRBV20-1	TRBJ2-7	-	TGCAGTGCCATCTCACCTAGCTCCTACGAGCAGTACTTC	CSAISPSSYEQYF
-	TRBV15	TRBJ1-1	many	TGTGCCACCAGCAGAGAGGGGAACACTGAAGCTTTCTTT	CATSREGNTEAFF
-	TRBV7-2	TRBJ1-1	few	TGTGCCAGCAGCTTTGTTACCGGGAGACCAGGGACTGAAGCTTTCTTT	CASSFVTGRPGTEAFF
-	TRBV9	TRBJ2-6	few	TGTGCCAGCAGCCGTAGTTCGGGAGTTGGGGCCAACGTCCTGACTTTC	CASSRSSGVGANVLTF
-	TRBV27	TRBJ1-2	many	TGTGCCAGCAGTTTAGGGCGGTCCTATGGCTACACCTTC	CASSLGRSYGYTF
-	TRBV12-3/TRBV12-4	TRBJ1-1	many	TGTGCCAGCAGTTTTCAGGAAACGAACACTGAAGCTTTCTTT	CASSFQETNTEAFF
TRBD1	TRBV18	TRBJ2-1	few	TGTGCCAGCTCACCGAGGGACAGGGGCTCCTACAATGAGCAGTTCTTC	CASSPRDRGSYNEQFF
TRBD1	TRBV18	TRBJ1-1	few	TGTGCCAGCTCAACGGACAGGGCCGAAGCTTTCTTT	CASSTDRAEAFF
TRBD1	TRBV6-1	TRBJ1-4	-	TGTGCCAGCAGACCCTCCAGGGGGACTACAACTAATGAAAAACTGTTTTTT	CASRPSRGTTTNEKLFF
-	TRBV5-1	TRBJ2-3	-	TGCGCCAGCAGCTCACGGGGGGCCGCCCCAGATACGCAGTATTTT	CASSSRGAAPDTQYF
-	TRBV12-3/TRBV12-4	TRBJ1-5	many	TGTGCCAGCAGTTCCGTCGCAGGCTATCAGCCCCAGCATTTT	CASSSVAGYQPQHF
TRBD2	TRBV29-1	TRBJ2-7	-	TGCAGCTACCGGGGGGGTCTAGCTGGCAGCTCCTACGAGCAGTACTTC	CSYRGGLAGSSYEQYF
TRBD1	TRBV14	TRBJ1-5	few	TGTGCCAGCAGCCGCCCCGGGACAGGGGTAGAGGGCGAGCCCCAGCATTTT	CASSRPGTGVEGEPQHF
-	TRBV7-9	TRBJ2-3	-	TGTGCCAGCAGCTTTTCGCAGGGGAGGAGCACAGATACGCAGTATTTT	CASSFSQGRSTDTQYF
-	TRBV29-1	TRBJ2-1	-	TGCAGCGTGGAGCCGCGTTGGCAGGGGACTGAGCAGTTCTTC	CSVEPRWQGTEQFF
TRBD1	TRBV18	TRBJ1-2	many	TGTGCCAGCTCACCGGGACAGGGCGGTGGCTACACCTTC	CASSPGQGGGYTF